The 13 T cell receptor beta chains given below trace back to one sample, sequenced in a study of T-cell reconstitution after alpha-beta-depleted transplantation in children. Using unique molecular identifiers, the investigators prepared the TCRbeta library. TCRdb re-analysed the PCR reads in MiXCR, keeping a single row per CDR3 protein. The sample contains 450,000 to 600,000 distinct CDR3 sequences, less than 35% of which appear only once. Source: PBMCs from the stem cell graft donor, taken from the stem cell graft. These receptors all come from a human donor who donated a stem cell graft to a child with aplastic anemia.

This clonotype was picked up a small number of times. The genes are TRBV20-1 and TRBJ1-5; TRBD1 aligns across 9 bases. In germline, CDR1 is DFQATT, CDR2 SNEGSKA (reference sequence). V was clipped by 3 bases and J by 7 bases; unmatched bases: 10. The CDR3 length is 15 residues. The CDR3 region has the DNA TGCAGTGCTAGTCTTGCGACAGGGGGTTACCAGCCCCAGCATTTT. Its translation is CSASLATGGYQPQHF.

The rearrangement links TRBV29-1 to TRBJ2-1; maybe TRBD1 (5 bases). This CDR3 region has 14 residues. CDR1 and CDR2 (germline): SQVTM, ANQGSEA. Trimming removed 5 bases at V and 1 base at J, with 12 bases between. The CDR3 loop reads CSVMSPGSYNEQFF. DNA for the CDR3: TGCAGCGTTATGTCCCCAGGGTCCTACAATGAGCAGTTCTTC.

The sample holds a few counts of this clonotype. This chain connects TRBV29-1 to TRBJ2-5, with TRBD1 matching over 10 bases. The J segment lost 4 bases and the V segment lost 6 bases, leaving 5 bases of the junction unmatched. In germline, CDR1 is SQVTM, CDR2 ANQGSEA. The CDR3 contains 13 residues. The CDR3 sequence: CSVRDRGRETQYF. In DNA, the CDR3 is TGCAGCGTACGGGACAGGGGAAGAGAGACCCAGTACTTC.

The rearrangement joins TRBV28 to TRBJ2-7, with D tentatively TRBD1 (8 bases). CDR1 is MDHEN and CDR2 is SYDVKM in the germline V gene. The V end was cut by 5 bases, the J end by 4 bases, with 12 bases between. The CDR3 runs to 13 residues. The CDR3 sequence is CASSTGGGYEQYF. The CDR3, as DNA: TGTGCCAGCAGTACAGGGGGGGGATACGAGCAGTACTTC.

This clonotype has just a few counts. This rearrangement joins TRBV6-5 to TRBJ1-5; D gene unclear. The CDR3 is 14 residues long. Germline loops: CDR1 MNHEY, CDR2 SVGAGI. V was shortened by 3 bases and J by 4 bases, with 10 bases between the two germline ends. The CDR3 DNA is TGTGCCAGCAGTTATAATAAACCGAATCAGCCCCAGCATTTT. Protein sequence: CASSYNKPNQPQHF.

This clonotype has a handful of counts. This rearrangement joins TRBV6-5 to TRBJ1-6, with 7 nucleotides matching TRBD1. The CDR3 loop spans 14 amino acids. CDR1 and CDR2 from the germline V gene are MNHEY and SVGAGI. V shed 2 bases, J shed 7 bases, and the junction held 2 bases outside the gene matches. CDR3 protein: CASSYQGGNSPLHF. As DNA, the CDR3 is TGTGCCAGCAGTTACCAGGGGGGGAATTCACCCCTCCACTTT.

The chain combines TRBV7-2 with TRBJ2-1; D not certain. V gave up 2 bases and J gave up 6 bases, with 14 bases separating them. Germline CDR1 is SGHTA and CDR2 is FQGNSA. The CDR3 runs to 15 residues. Here the CDR3 DNA reads TGTGCCAGCAGCTTACTTCGGACCTCCCTCAATGAGCAGTTCTTC. The encoded protein is CASSLLRTSLNEQFF.

This clonotype came up a few times. This chain connects TRBV7-2 to TRBJ2-1, with TRBD1 as a possible D gene (6 bases). V lost 5 bases and J lost 2, with 13 bases in between. CDR1 and CDR2 from the germline V gene are SGHTA and FQGNSA. The length of the CDR3 is 15 residues. CDR3 protein: CASSEDSEPYNEQFF. The CDR3 DNA is TGTGCCAGCAGCGAGGACAGTGAGCCCTACAATGAGCAGTTCTTC.

This clonotype has only a few counts. In DNA, the CDR3 is TGTGCCAGCAGCTACCGGCCCGCGACTAGCGGGAGGGCCAGGAATGCAGATACGCAGTATTTT. It specifies CASSYRPATSGRARNADTQYF. This chain connects TRBV11-2 to TRBJ2-3, with 14 bases aligning to TRBD2. The CDR3 sequence is 21 residues long. V shed 4 bases, J shed 4 bases, and the junction held 19 bases outside the gene matches. Germline V gene sequence: CDR1 SGHAT, CDR2 FQNNGV.

This clonotype turned up a few times. The chain employs TRBV27 and TRBJ2-3, with TRBD2 matching over 8 bases. The CDR3 contains 14 residues. V gave up 5 bases and J gave up 7 bases; unmatched junction bases: 8. Germline V lookup: CDR1 MNHEY, CDR2 SMNVEV (reference sequence). Written as DNA, the CDR3 is TGTGCCAGCAGTCCCAACGGCGGGGGGAATACGCAGTATTTT. Translation: CASSPNGGGNTQYF.

This clonotype was counted a few times. This chain links TRBV12-3 or TRBV12-4 with TRBJ2-1; D not certain. The CDR3 consists of 12 residues. V was trimmed by 6 bases and J by 10 bases, leaving 13 bases between them. CDR3: CASSLLNVEQFF. As DNA, the CDR3 is TGTGCCAGCAGCCTCCTAAATGTCGAGCAGTTCTTC.

In its sample, this clonotype was seen a few times. This chain links TRBV9 with TRBJ2-1, with 11 bases that match TRBD2. The CDR3 sequence is 16 residues long. Germline V gene sequence: CDR1 SGDLS, CDR2 YYNGEE. With V trimmed by 0 bases and J by 7 bases, 6 bases remained unmatched. The CDR3 spells CASSVGSSGRLNEQFF. As DNA, the CDR3 is TGTGCCAGCAGCGTAGGGTCTAGCGGGAGGTTAAATGAGCAGTTCTTC.

The gene calls are TRBV6-2 or TRBV6-3 and TRBJ1-3, with D perhaps TRBD1 (6 bases). This CDR3 has 14 amino acids. The germline V gene has CDR1 MNHEY and CDR2 SVGEGT. The V end was cut by 2 bases, the J end by 4 bases, with 9 bases between. The CDR3 is CASSYGGSGNTIYF. The CDR3 coding sequence is TGTGCCAGCAGTTACGGGGGCTCCGGAAACACCATATATTTT.